A single sample gave rise to the 12 T cell receptor beta chains below, sequenced in a study of T cells in Graves' hyperthyroidism and ophthalmopathy. Amplification of TCR beta CDR3 regions used RNA as the template. The HTBI primer set served for first-round RT-PCR of the TCR CDR3. TCRdb re-analysed the multiplex PCR reads in MiXCR, keeping a single row per CDR3 protein. The sample consists of some 300,000 distinct CDR3 sequences, about 13% of them appearing once. The sample taken for sequencing was blood. The receptors here all came from a middle-aged woman with Graves' hyperthyroidism.

CDR3 protein: CSAPSGTSVNEQFF. In DNA, the CDR3 is TGCAGTGCTCCCTCGGGGACTAGCGTCAATGAGCAGTTCTTC. The chain employs TRBV20-1 and TRBJ2-1, with 10 bases matching TRBD2. This CDR3 comprises 14 residues. The J segment lost 6 bases and the V segment lost 5 bases, leaving 7 bases of the junction unmatched. Germline V gene sequence: CDR1 DFQATT, CDR2 SNEGSKA (reference sequence).

This chain uses TRBV9 with TRBJ2-1, with D unclear. Trimming removed 0 bases from V and 7 bases from J, with 14 bases in between. The CDR3 length is 15 residues. Germline CDR1 is SGDLS and CDR2 is YYNGEE. The CDR3 here is CASSVEGRWVNEQFF. The CDR3 DNA is TGTGCCAGCAGCGTAGAGGGTAGGTGGGTAAATGAGCAGTTCTTC.

At least ten counts were recorded for this clonotype. V gene TRBV28 combines with J gene TRBJ2-7; no clear D gene. V lost 1 base and J 3 bases, leaving 7 bases between the germline ends. The germline gives CDR1 MDHEN, CDR2 SYDVKM. This CDR3 contains 13 residues. Written as DNA, the CDR3 is TGTGCCAGCAGTTTATATCGTGGCTACGAGCAGTACTTC. Amino acid sequence: CASSLYRGYEQYF. Together with reference TRBV28 and TRBJ2-7, the CDR3 gives the full variable domain: DVKVTQSSRYLVKRTGEKVFLECVQDMDHENMFWYRQDPGLGLRLIYFSYDVKMKEKGDIPEGYSVSREKKERFSLILESASTNQTSMYLCASSLYRGYEQYFGPGTRLTVT.

In its sample, this clonotype was seen once. The chain carries TRBV7-3 and TRBJ2-1, with 8 bases lining up with TRBD2. Germline CDR1 is SGHTA and CDR2 is FQGTGA. The CDR3 extends over 16 amino acids. Trimming removed 5 bases from V and 7 bases from J; junction bases left unmatched: 13. CDR3 coding DNA: TGTGCCAGCAGCGCCCACGGGACTAGACGCCTAAATGAGCAGTTCTTC. This encodes CASSAHGTRRLNEQFF.

Ten or more counts support this clonotype. The genes are TRBV2 and TRBJ2-1, with a weak D call TRBD1 (7 bases). The CDR3 loop spans 17 amino acids. Germline CDR1 reads SNHLY; CDR2 reads FYNNEI. V was pared by 5 bases and J by 2 bases, with 19 bases between. The CDR3 sequence: CASSRQGRTGAYNEQFF. In DNA, the CDR3 is TGTGCCAGCAGTCGACAGGGAAGGACGGGAGCCTACAATGAGCAGTTCTTC.

The gene calls are TRBV9 and TRBJ1-6; weak D call: TRBD1 (5 bases). Trimming pared 4 bases from V and 9 bases from J, leaving 14 bases between. This CDR3 is built from 14 residues. Germline lookup yields CDR1 SGDLS and CDR2 YYNGEE. The CDR3 loop reads CASSPQGSASPLHF. In DNA, the CDR3 is TGTGCCAGCAGCCCCCAGGGTTCGGCTTCACCCCTCCACTTT.

This clonotype was found many times. The chain is built from TRBV3-1 and TRBJ1-1; unclear D gene. The CDR3 contains 13 residues. Germline V gives CDR1 LGHDT, CDR2 YNNKEL (reference sequence). With 5 bases removed from V and 3 bases from J, the gap between germline ends came to 10 bases. The CDR3: CASSRDYDTEAFF. The CDR3 DNA follows: TGTGCCAGCAGCAGGGATTATGACACTGAAGCTTTCTTT.

The chain combines TRBV25-1 with TRBJ1-2, with D possibly being TRBD1 (5 bases). The CDR3 length is 12 residues. The germline V and J ends were trimmed by 4 bases and 4 bases, with 7 bases remaining between them. In germline, CDR1 is MGHDK, CDR2 SYGVNS. The CDR3 spells CASSGDLYGYTF. The CDR3 DNA sequence: TGTGCCAGCAGTGGGGACCTCTATGGCTACACCTTC.

This clonotype was recorded many times. The chain recombines TRBV29-1 with TRBJ1-1; D is possibly TRBD1 (6 bases). Between the trimmed V and J ends, which lost 7 bases and 0 bases, there was a span of 15 bases. The CDR3 is made up of 14 amino acids. CDR1 SQVTM and CDR2 ANQGSEA come from the germline V gene. The CDR3 DNA is TGCAGCGCCCAGGGGTCAGGGATGAACACTGAAGCTTTCTTT. Its protein is CSAQGSGMNTEAFF.

This clonotype was seen only a few times. The chain uses TRBV18 and TRBJ1-1; 8 nucleotides agree with TRBD1. J lost 6 bases, V lost 6 bases, and 12 bases had no gene match. CDR1 KGHSH and CDR2 LQKENI come from the germline V gene. The CDR3 covers 15 residues. The CDR3 sequence is CASSPSLDRVAEAFF. The CDR3 nucleotides read TGTGCCAGCTCGCCTAGTCTGGACAGGGTCGCTGAAGCTTTCTTT. Complete variable domain (other parts from reference TRBV18 and TRBJ1-1): NAGVMQNPRHLVRRRGQEARLRCSPMKGHSHVYWYRQLPEEGLKFMVYLQKENIIDESGMPKERFSAEFPKEGPSILRIQQVVRGDSAAYFCASSPSLDRVAEAFFGQGTRLTVV.

This clonotype came up a few times. This chain links TRBV11-2 with TRBJ2-7; D might be TRBD2 (5 bases). The germline V gene has CDR1 SGHAT and CDR2 FQNNGV. Trimming shortened V by 1 base and J by 5 bases, and 12 bases separated the two germline ends. The CDR3 totals 14 residues. As DNA, the CDR3 is TGTGCCAGCAGCTTAGGAGGGATATCGGACGAGCAGTACTTC. This sequence encodes CASSLGGISDEQYF.

This clonotype has a count of ten or more. V gene TRBV29-1 combines with J gene TRBJ1-1; D may be TRBD1 (5 bases). Trimming pared 4 bases from V and 0 bases from J, leaving 9 bases between. CDR3 length: 13 residues. CDR1 SQVTM and CDR2 ANQGSEA come from the germline V gene. The CDR3 region is CSVARQMNTEAFF. The CDR3 DNA sequence: TGCAGCGTTGCTCGACAGATGAACACTGAAGCTTTCTTT.